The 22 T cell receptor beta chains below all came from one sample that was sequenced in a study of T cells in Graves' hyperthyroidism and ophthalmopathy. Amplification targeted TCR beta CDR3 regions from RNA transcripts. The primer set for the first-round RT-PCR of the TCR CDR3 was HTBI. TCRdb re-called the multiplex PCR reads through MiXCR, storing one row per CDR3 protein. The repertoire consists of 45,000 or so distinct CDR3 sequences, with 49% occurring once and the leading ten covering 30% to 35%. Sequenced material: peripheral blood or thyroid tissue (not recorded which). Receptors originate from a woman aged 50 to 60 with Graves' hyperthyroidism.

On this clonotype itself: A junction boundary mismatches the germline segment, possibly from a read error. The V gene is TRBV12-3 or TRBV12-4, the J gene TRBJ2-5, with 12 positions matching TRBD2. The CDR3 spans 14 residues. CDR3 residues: CASSLAGGHETQYF. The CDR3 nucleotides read TGTGCCAGCAGTCTAGCGGGAGGGCACGAGACCCAGTACTTC.

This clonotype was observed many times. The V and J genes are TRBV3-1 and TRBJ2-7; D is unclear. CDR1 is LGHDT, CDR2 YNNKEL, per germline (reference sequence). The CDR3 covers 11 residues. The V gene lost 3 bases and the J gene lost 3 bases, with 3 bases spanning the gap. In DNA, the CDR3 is TGTGCCAGCAGCCAGCTCTACGAGCAGTACTTC. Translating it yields CASSQLYEQYF.

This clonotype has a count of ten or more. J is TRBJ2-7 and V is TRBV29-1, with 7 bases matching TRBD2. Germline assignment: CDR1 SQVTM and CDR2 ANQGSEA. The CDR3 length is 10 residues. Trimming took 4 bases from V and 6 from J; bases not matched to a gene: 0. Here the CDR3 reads CSVGEGEQYF. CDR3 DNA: TGCAGCGTTGGGGAGGGCGAGCAGTACTTC.

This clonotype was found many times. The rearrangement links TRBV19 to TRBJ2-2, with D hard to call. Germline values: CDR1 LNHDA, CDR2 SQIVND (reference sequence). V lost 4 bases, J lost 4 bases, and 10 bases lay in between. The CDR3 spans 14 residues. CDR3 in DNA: TGTGCCAGTAGTACCTTCTTGGGCACCGGGGAGCTGTTTTTT. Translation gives CASSTFLGTGELFF.

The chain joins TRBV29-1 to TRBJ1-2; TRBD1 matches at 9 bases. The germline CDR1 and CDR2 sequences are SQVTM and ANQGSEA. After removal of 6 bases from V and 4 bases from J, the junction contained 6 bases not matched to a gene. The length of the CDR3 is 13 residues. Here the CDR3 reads CSVARGQGYGYTF. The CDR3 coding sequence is TGCAGCGTAGCCAGGGGACAGGGCTATGGCTACACCTTC.

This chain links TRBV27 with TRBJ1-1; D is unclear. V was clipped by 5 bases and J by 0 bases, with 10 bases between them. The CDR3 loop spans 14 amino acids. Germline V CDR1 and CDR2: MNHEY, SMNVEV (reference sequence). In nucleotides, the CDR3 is TGTGCCAGCAGTCCGACGGAGATGAACACTGAAGCTTTCTTT. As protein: CASSPTEMNTEAFF.

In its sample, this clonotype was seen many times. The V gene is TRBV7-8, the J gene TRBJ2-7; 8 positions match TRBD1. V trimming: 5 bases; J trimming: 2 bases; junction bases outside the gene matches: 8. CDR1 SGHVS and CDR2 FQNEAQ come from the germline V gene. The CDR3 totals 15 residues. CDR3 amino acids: CASSQDPGGAYEQYF. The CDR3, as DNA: TGTGCCAGCAGCCAAGACCCAGGGGGCGCCTACGAGCAGTACTTC.

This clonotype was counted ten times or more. The CDR3 here is CASSQDSASGNYEQYF. Written as DNA, the CDR3 is TGCGCCAGCAGCCAAGATAGTGCTAGCGGGAACTACGAGCAGTACTTC. This rearrangement joins TRBV4-1 to TRBJ2-7; 9 bases align to TRBD2. V lost 0 bases to trimming and J lost 3 bases; unmatched junction nucleotides: 6. CDR3 length: 16 residues. Germline-derived CDR1 and CDR2 are MGHRA and YSYEKL.

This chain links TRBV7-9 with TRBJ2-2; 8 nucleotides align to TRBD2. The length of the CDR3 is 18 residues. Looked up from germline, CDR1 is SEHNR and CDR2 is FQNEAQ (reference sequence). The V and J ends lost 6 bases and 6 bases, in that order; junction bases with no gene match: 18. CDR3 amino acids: CASSHSPGAGGNAGELFF. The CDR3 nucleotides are TGTGCCAGCAGTCACAGCCCGGGGGCGGGAGGTAATGCCGGGGAGCTGTTTTTT.

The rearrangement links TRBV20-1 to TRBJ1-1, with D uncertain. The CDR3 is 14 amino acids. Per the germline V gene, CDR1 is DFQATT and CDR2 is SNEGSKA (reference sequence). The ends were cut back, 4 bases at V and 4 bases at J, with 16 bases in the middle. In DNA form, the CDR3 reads TGCAGTGCTAAATCCCTACTTGGGGTCACTGAAGCTTTCTTT. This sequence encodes CSAKSLLGVTEAFF.

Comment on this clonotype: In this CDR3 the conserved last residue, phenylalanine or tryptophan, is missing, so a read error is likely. CDR3 amino acids: CATSDLGQGNTEAFL. For the CDR3, the DNA is TGTGCCACCAGTGACCTGGGACAGGGGAACACTGAAGCTTTCCTT. The chain employs TRBV10-3 and TRBJ1-1; 9 nucleotides agree with TRBD1. Germline lookup yields CDR1 ENHRY and CDR2 SYGVKD. The CDR3 loop spans 15 amino acids.

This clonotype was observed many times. CDR3 DNA sequence: TGCAGTGCTAGAAAGAGTGTCGGAAACACAGATACGCAGTATTTT. Translation: CSARKSVGNTDTQYF. The chain combines TRBV20-1 with TRBJ2-3; no clear D gene. Per the germline V gene, CDR1 is DFQATT and CDR2 is SNEGSKA (reference sequence). This CDR3 region has 15 residues. V shed 2 bases and J shed 2 bases, with 14 bases lying between them.

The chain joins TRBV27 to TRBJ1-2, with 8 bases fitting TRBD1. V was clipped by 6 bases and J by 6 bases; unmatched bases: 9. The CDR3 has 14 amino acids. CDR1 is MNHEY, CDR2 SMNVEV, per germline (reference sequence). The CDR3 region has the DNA TGTGCCAGCAGAGAATTCAGGGGGCGAGATGGCTACACCTTC. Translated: CASREFRGRDGYTF.

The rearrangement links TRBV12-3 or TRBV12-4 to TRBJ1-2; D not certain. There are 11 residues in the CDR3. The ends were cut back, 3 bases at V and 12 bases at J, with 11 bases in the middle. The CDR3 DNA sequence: TGTGCCAGCAGTTTCAACTCTGGAAACACCTTC. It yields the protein CASSFNSGNTF.

The CDR3 region is CASSQFGVYGYTF. The CDR3 DNA is TGTGCCAGCAGCCAGTTCGGAGTTTATGGCTACACCTTC. V gene TRBV14 combines with J gene TRBJ1-2; D is ambiguous. V was shortened by 3 bases and J by 5 bases, with 10 bases between the two germline ends. Germline V gene sequence: CDR1 SGHDN, CDR2 FVKESK. The CDR3 has 13 residues.

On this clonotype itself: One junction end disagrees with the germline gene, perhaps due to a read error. The CDR3 is CASSDRDRGTDAQYF. The CDR3 bases are TGTGCCAGCAGTGACCGGGACAGGGGCACAGATGCGCAGTATTTT. V usage is TRBV6-6 and J usage is TRBJ2-3, with TRBD1 matching 10 bases. The CDR3 has 15 residues. Germline V gives CDR1 MNHNY, CDR2 SVGAGI (reference sequence).

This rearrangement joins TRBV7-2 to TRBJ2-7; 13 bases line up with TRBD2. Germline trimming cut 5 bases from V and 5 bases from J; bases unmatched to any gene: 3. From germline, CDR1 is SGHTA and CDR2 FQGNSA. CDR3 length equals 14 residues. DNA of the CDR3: TGTGCCAGCAGCCGGGGACTAGCGGGACACGAGCAGTACTTC. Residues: CASSRGLAGHEQYF.

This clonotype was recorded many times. The CDR3 DNA is TGTGCCAGCAGCGGCGGGACATATAGCTCCTACGAGCAGTACTTC. Protein: CASSGGTYSSYEQYF. This rearrangement joins TRBV28 to TRBJ2-7; D could derive from TRBD1 or TRBD2 (6 bases each). Trimming shortened V by 6 bases and J by 0 bases, and 15 bases separated the two germline ends. In germline, CDR1 is MDHEN, CDR2 SYDVKM. CDR3 size: 15 residues.

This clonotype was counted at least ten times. CDR3 loop: CASSYGRYF. The CDR3 DNA follows: TGTGCCAGCAGTTACGGTCGTTACTTC. The chain combines TRBV6-2 or TRBV6-3 with TRBJ2-7; D not resolved. The CDR3 totals 9 residues. Deletions cut 2 bases from V and 13 bases from J, with 6 bases between. From germline, CDR1 is MNHEY and CDR2 SVGEGT.

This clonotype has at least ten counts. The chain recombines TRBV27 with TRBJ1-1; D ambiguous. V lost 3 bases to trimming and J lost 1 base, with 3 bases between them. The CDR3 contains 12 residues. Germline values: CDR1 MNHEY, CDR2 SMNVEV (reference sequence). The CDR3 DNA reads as TGTGCCAGCAGTTTCTCGAACACTGAAGCTTTCTTT. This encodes CASSFSNTEAFF.

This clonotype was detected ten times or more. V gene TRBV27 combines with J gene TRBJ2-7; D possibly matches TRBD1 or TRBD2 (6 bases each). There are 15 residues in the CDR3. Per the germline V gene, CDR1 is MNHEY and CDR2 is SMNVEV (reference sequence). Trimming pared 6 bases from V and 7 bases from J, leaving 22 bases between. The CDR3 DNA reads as TGTGCCAGCAGACAGGCGACGGGGGCATGGGGAGAGCAGTACTTC. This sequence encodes CASRQATGAWGEQYF.

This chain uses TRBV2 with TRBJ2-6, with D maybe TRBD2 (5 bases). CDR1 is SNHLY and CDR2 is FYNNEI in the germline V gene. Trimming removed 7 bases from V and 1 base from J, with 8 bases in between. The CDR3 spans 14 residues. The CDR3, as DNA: TGTGCCAGCAACGGAGGATCTGGGGCCAACGTCCTGACTTTC. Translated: CASNGGSGANVLTF.